The 7 T cell receptor beta chains below all came from one sample that was sequenced in a study of OX40 agonist ivuxolimab in advanced cancers. Library method: the immunoSEQ multiplex PCR assay. TCRdb retrieved this table from immuneACCESS and kept in-frame rearrangements only. Not all clones are present; in checked studies, unresolved V genes account for under half, and no reason is known for the remainder. The sample yields about 64,000 clones; 80% to 95% were counted once. The ten largest clones add up to roughly 0.45% of the sample. This specimen consisted of CD4+ or CD8+ T cells sorted from blood, obtained in a trial of the OX40 agonist ivuxolimab. The receptor source for this set is an adult with an advanced solid tumor such as melanoma, head and neck, liver or kidney cancer.

The chain joins TRBV11-3 to TRBJ2-2, with 8 bases fitting TRBD1. This CDR3 comprises 12 residues. CDR1 SGHNT and CDR2 YENEEA come from the germline V gene. V dropped 3 bases and J dropped 14; count of bases not matched to a gene: 5. For the CDR3, the DNA is TGTGCCAGCAGCTTGGAAGGGACAGGTCTGTTTTTT. It yields the protein CASSLEGTGLFF.

The chain uses TRBV18 and TRBJ1-1, with 9 bases aligning to TRBD1. This CDR3 is 15 amino acids long. The trim removed 3 bases at V and 6 bases at J, leaving 8 bases unmatched. Germline V gives CDR1 KGHSH, CDR2 LQKENI. This CDR3 reads CASSPSKQGAAEAFF. For the CDR3, the DNA is TGTGCCAGCTCACCCTCTAAACAGGGGGCTGCTGAAGCTTTCTTT.

The chain joins TRBV6-5 to TRBJ2-3; D ambiguous. Trimming shortened V by 4 bases and J by 5 bases, and 10 bases separated the two germline ends. Per the germline V gene, CDR1 is MNHEY and CDR2 is SVGAGI. The length of the CDR3 is 13 residues. CDR3 residues: CASSFTMGDTQYF. The CDR3 bases are TGTGCCAGCAGTTTTACAATGGGAGATACGCAGTATTTT.

The V call is TRBV28, the J call TRBJ2-7, with 9 bases matching TRBD1. Germline V gene data show CDR1 as MDHEN and CDR2 as SYDVKM. J gave up 4 bases and V 5 bases, and 12 bases lay outside the gene matches. There are 16 residues in the CDR3. CDR3: CASSGTRTGGGYEQYF. CDR3 DNA sequence: TGTGCCAGCAGTGGCACTCGAACAGGGGGCGGGTACGAGCAGTACTTC.

The chain links TRBV7-8 to TRBJ1-6; 9 bases match TRBD1. This CDR3 is 15 amino acids long. Germline assignment: CDR1 SGHVS and CDR2 FQNEAQ. Trimming cost V 5 bases and J 9 bases; bases outside gene matches: 8. DNA of the CDR3: TGTGCCAGCAGCGGAAAGACAGGGGGTGGTTCACCCCTCCACTTT. Its protein product is CASSGKTGGGSPLHF.

The count of this clone is one. The gene calls are TRBV5-4 and TRBJ2-5; 14 bases are shared with TRBD2. The germline V gene encodes CDR1 SGHNT and CDR2 YYREEE (reference sequence). Unmatched junction bases numbered 16, after V lost 4 bases and J lost 5 bases. The CDR3 consists of 19 residues. The CDR3 sequence: CASSLGLPGTSGRRETQYF. The DNA of the CDR3 is TGTGCCAGCAGCCTCGGGCTTCCCGGGACTAGCGGGAGAAGGGAGACCCAGTACTTC. Drawing the rest from reference TRBV5-4 and TRBJ2-5, the complete variable domain is ETGVTQSPTHLIKTRGQQVTLRCSSQSGHNTVSWYQQALGQGPQFIFQYYREEENGRGNFPPRFSGLQFPNYSSELNVNALELDDSALYLCASSLGLPGTSGRRETQYFGPGTRLLVL.

The chain carries TRBV7-9 and TRBJ1-5; D gene ambiguous. The V end was cut by 4 bases, the J end by 3 bases, with 10 bases between. Germline lookup yields CDR1 SEHNR and CDR2 FQNEAQ (reference sequence). The CDR3 covers 14 residues. The CDR3 nucleotides are TGTGCCAGCAGCTCGCAGGAACCCAATCAGCCCCAGCATTTT. Residues: CASSSQEPNQPQHF.